A selection of T cell receptor beta chains follows, all from one sample in a study of blood T cell repertoires in COVID-19. The protocol was immunoSEQ multiplex PCR, while the TCRdb copy is restricted to in-frame clones and leaves out a portion. The sample lists approximately 300,000 clones; 85% were seen once. The sequenced material came from PBMCs or T cells enriched from blood (not recorded which). These TCRs come from a woman in her twenties or thirties who had been exposed to COVID-19. Each CDR3 is given with its conserved first and last residue. A D gene is named only where the DNA matches it firmly. Expanded clones get a size class; other rows say once, few or many, or leave the size out.

J: TRBJ1-1; V: TRBV19; D: NA; size: few; DNA: TGTGCCAGTACGACGGGCACTGAAGCTTTCTTT; CDR3: CASTTGTEAFF
J: TRBJ2-7; V: TRBV7-2; D: TRBD1; size: NA; DNA: TGTGCCAGCAGCTCGCGGACAGGGGGGTACTACGAGCAGTACTTC; CDR3: CASSSRTGGYYEQYF
J: TRBJ1-2; V: TRBV18; D: NA; size: NA; DNA: TGTGCCAGCTCACCAAGAGGGTTATATGGCTACACCTTC; CDR3: CASSPRGLYGYTF
J: TRBJ1-4; V: TRBV19; D: TRBD1; size: NA; DNA: TGTGCCAGTAGTCCCGGACAGGAGGCTAATGAAAAACTGTTTTTT; CDR3: CASSPGQEANEKLFF
J: TRBJ2-1; V: TRBV2; D: NA; size: NA; DNA: TGTGCCAGCCGTAGGGGGGGCAGTATCATTGTCAATGAGCAGTTCTTC; CDR3: CASRRGGSIIVNEQFF
J: TRBJ2-7; V: TRBV19; D: NA; size: NA; DNA: TGTGCCAGTGGGGAAGGTCGGAGGGCCTCCGAGCAGTACTTC; CDR3: CASGEGRRASEQYF
J: TRBJ2-7; V: TRBV5-5; D: TRBD2; size: NA; DNA: TGTGCCAGCAATTCCCTCCCTACGGGACTAGCGGCCTACGAGCAGTACTTC; CDR3: CASNSLPTGLAAYEQYF
J: TRBJ2-5; V: TRBV19; D: NA; size: NA; DNA: TGTGCCAGTAGTGGCCTGACAGGAACCCAAGAGACCCAGTACTTC; CDR3: CASSGLTGTQETQYF
J: TRBJ1-2; V: TRBV6-5; D: NA; size: NA; DNA: TGTGCCAGCAGTCAGGACGGGATGTATGGCTACACCTTC; CDR3: CASSQDGMYGYTF
J: TRBJ1-6; V: TRBV2; D: TRBD1; size: NA; DNA: TGTGCCAGCTTCTTTGGGCAGGGGGATTCACCCCTCCACTTT; CDR3: CASFFGQGDSPLHF
J: TRBJ2-1; V: TRBV19; D: TRBD1; size: NA; DNA: TGTGCCAGTTCAGACAGGGTATCCTACAATGAGCAGTTCTTC; CDR3: CASSDRVSYNEQFF
J: TRBJ2-1; V: TRBV2; D: NA; size: NA; DNA: TGTGCCAGCAGTGTTCCGGCCGGGGGAAATGAGCAGTTCTTC; CDR3: CASSVPAGGNEQFF
J: TRBJ2-5; V: TRBV24-1; D: TRBD2; size: NA; DNA: TGTGCCACCAGTAATGGACTAGCGGAACAAGAGACCCAGTACTTC; CDR3: CATSNGLAEQETQYF
J: TRBJ2-7; V: TRBV3-1/TRBV3-2; D: NA; size: NA; DNA: TGTGCCAGCAGCCCCACTGCAATTTACGAGCAGTACTTC; CDR3: CASSPTAIYEQYF
J: TRBJ2-5; V: TRBV27; D: NA; size: NA; DNA: TGTGCCAGCAGTTTAGGAGACCAGTCAGGGGAGACCCAGTACTTC; CDR3: CASSLGDQSGETQYF
J: TRBJ2-7; V: TRBV27; D: NA; size: NA; DNA: TGTGCCAGCAGTTTCGGAGACGGATCCTACGAGCAGTACTTC; CDR3: CASSFGDGSYEQYF
J: TRBJ2-1; V: TRBV7-3; D: NA; size: NA; DNA: TGTGCCAGTACAGGAGACCCCTACAATGAGCAGTTCTTC; CDR3: CASTGDPYNEQFF
J: TRBJ2-5; V: TRBV3-1/TRBV3-2; D: NA; size: NA; DNA: TGTGCCAGCAGTCAACAGGATTTGGGGACCCAGTACTTC; CDR3: CASSQQDLGTQYF
J: TRBJ2-1; V: TRBV20-1; D: NA; size: once; DNA: TGCAGTGCTAGTAGGGCGGGTGGCAATGAGCAGTTCTTC; CDR3: CSASRAGGNEQFF
J: TRBJ2-2; V: TRBV4-2; D: NA; size: few; DNA: TGTGCCAGCAGCCAAGATCCGGACAGTAACACCGGGGAGCTGTTTTTT; CDR3: CASSQDPDSNTGELFF
J: TRBJ1-2; V: TRBV6-1; D: NA; size: few; DNA: TGTGCCAGCAGTGAAAAGGAGGGCTATGGCTACACCTTC; CDR3: CASSEKEGYGYTF
J: TRBJ1-2; V: TRBV4-2; D: NA; size: few; DNA: TGTGCCAGCAGCCAGGCCTTGTCGGAGGCCGTCTATGGCTACACCTTC; CDR3: CASSQALSEAVYGYTF
J: TRBJ1-5; V: TRBV6-1; D: TRBD1; size: NA; DNA: TGTGCCAGCAGTGAAGTTGGGACAGGATATCAGCCCCAGCATTTT; CDR3: CASSEVGTGYQPQHF
J: TRBJ2-7; V: TRBV5-4; D: TRBD1; size: NA; DNA: TGTGCCAGCAGCTGGGACAGAGAGGGAGAGCAGTACTTC; CDR3: CASSWDREGEQYF
J: TRBJ2-2; V: TRBV11-2; D: TRBD2; size: NA; DNA: TGTGCCAGCAGCCTCTGGACTAGCGGGAACACCGGGGAGCTGTTTTTT; CDR3: CASSLWTSGNTGELFF
J: TRBJ2-1; V: TRBV5-1; D: TRBD2; size: NA; DNA: TGCGCCAGCAGCTCCCTCACTAGCGGGGGGTCTAACTCCTACAATGAGCAGTTCTTC; CDR3: CASSSLTSGGSNSYNEQFF
J: TRBJ2-3; V: TRBV11-3; D: TRBD1; size: NA; DNA: TGTGCCAGCAGCTCCCCCTCCCCCCGGACAGGCGGTGTTTGGGATACGCAGTATTTT; CDR3: CASSSPSPRTGGVWDTQYF
J: TRBJ1-3; V: TRBV3-1/TRBV3-2; D: TRBD1; size: NA; DNA: TGTGCCAGCAGCCAGAATTCAGGGGGTTCGGGAAACACCATATATTTT; CDR3: CASSQNSGGSGNTIYF
J: TRBJ2-7; V: TRBV29-1; D: NA; size: NA; DNA: TGCAGCGTTGAATACGGGGTGGAAGACGAGCAGTACTTC; CDR3: CSVEYGVEDEQYF
J: TRBJ2-7; V: TRBV12-3/TRBV12-4; D: NA; size: many; DNA: TGTGCCAGCAGTTTTGTTGGCGGCGAGCAGTACTTC; CDR3: CASSFVGGEQYF